These 15 T cell receptor beta chains were sequenced from one sample in a study of neurological immune-mediated disorders (dated by TCRdb to about 2019). Library method: 5' RACE. Sequencing took place on an Illumina HiSeq 2500. TCRdb reworked the public reads: Q25 trimming with fastp, MiXCR clone assembly, productive beta chains retained. Rows are unified per CDR3 protein, each entry keeping the most common DNA and genes. Recorded for this sample are 15,000 to 20,000 distinct CDR3 sequences; roughly a tenth of them occurred a single time. Under 30% of the sample is held by the ten biggest clonotypes. Sequencing was done on a sample of CD8+ T cells from blood. These receptors were taken from a woman between 45 and 60 years old in good health.

In this sample, this clonotype turned up many times. The chain is built from TRBV5-1 and TRBJ1-6; D gene unclear. CDR1 and CDR2 from the germline V gene are SGHRS and YFSETQ. This CDR3 is 17 amino acids long. V lost 0 bases to trimming and J lost 0 bases, with 10 bases between them. The CDR3 spells CASSLAQESSYNSPLHF. DNA for the CDR3: TGCGCCAGCAGCTTGGCCCAGGAGAGCTCCTATAATTCACCCCTCCACTTT.

The CDR3 nucleotides are TGTGCCAGCAGCGGGGACAGCGAGCAGTACTTC. Amino acids: CASSGDSEQYF. The rearrangement links TRBV9 to TRBJ2-7; 7 nucleotides match TRBD1. With 3 bases clipped from V and 6 bases from J, the junction kept 0 bases outside the gene matches. The CDR3 consists of 11 residues. Germline values: CDR1 SGDLS, CDR2 YYNGEE.

This clonotype was detected ten times or more. The chain carries TRBV7-8 and TRBJ1-1, with unresolved D. This CDR3 region has 14 residues. Germline V gene data show CDR1 as SGHVS and CDR2 as FQNEAQ. The ends were cut back, 4 bases at V and 2 bases at J, with 11 bases in the middle. CDR3 residues: CASSSGRSNTEAFF. In DNA, the CDR3 is TGTGCCAGCAGCTCCGGACGGAGCAACACTGAAGCTTTCTTT.

This clonotype came up many times. V usage is TRBV29-1 and J usage is TRBJ1-1; D is perhaps TRBD1 (6 bases). Germline V lookup: CDR1 SQVTM, CDR2 ANQGSEA. There are 13 residues in the CDR3. The V end was cut by 7 bases, the J end by 4 bases, with 16 bases between. The CDR3 protein is CSEYEQGSTEAFF. The CDR3 region has the DNA TGCAGCGAATACGAACAGGGAAGCACTGAAGCTTTCTTT.

This clonotype was seen repeatedly, ten times or more. DNA of the CDR3: TGTGCCAGCAGCAAGCGCAGGGGGAAGTCACCCCTCCACTTT. Amino acid sequence: CASSKRRGKSPLHF. The chain is built from TRBV28 and TRBJ1-6, with 7 nucleotides matching TRBD1. There are 14 residues in the CDR3. Germline assignment: CDR1 MDHEN and CDR2 SYDVKM. V dropped 6 bases and J dropped 10; count of bases not matched to a gene: 9.

This clonotype occurred many times. This chain uses TRBV27 with TRBJ2-3; 11 bases align to TRBD2. The CDR3 contains 17 residues. Per the germline V gene, CDR1 is MNHEY and CDR2 is SMNVEV (reference sequence). V shed 5 bases and J 2 bases; nucleotides not matched to a gene: 9. CDR3 bases: TGTGCCAGCAGTCTCCGCCCTAGCGGGGGGATCACAGATACGCAGTATTTT. It yields the protein CASSLRPSGGITDTQYF.

This clonotype has ten or more counts. J is TRBJ1-3 and V is TRBV4-1; the D is unclear. This CDR3 is built from 15 residues. CDR1 is MGHRA and CDR2 is YSYEKL in the germline V gene. V was trimmed by 0 bases and J by 2 bases, leaving 8 bases between them. In DNA, the CDR3 is TGCGCCAGCAGCCAAGATGCCGGAGCTGGAAACACCATATATTTT. It yields the protein CASSQDAGAGNTIYF.

This clonotype was observed many times. The CDR3 spells CASSLDGQAFF. CDR3 bases: TGCGCCAGCAGCTTGGACGGCCAAGCTTTCTTT. The V call is TRBV5-1, the J call TRBJ1-1; D is undetermined. The CDR3 consists of 11 residues. Germline values: CDR1 SGHRS, CDR2 YFSETQ. Trimming cost V 0 bases and J 9 bases, with 6 bases left between them.

The CDR3 coding sequence is TGTGCCATCACTAGCGGGGGCACTTTGGGCAATGAGCAGTTCTTC. Encoded protein: CAITSGGTLGNEQFF. The gene calls are TRBV10-3 and TRBJ2-1; 10 bases agree with TRBD2. Germline CDR1 ENHRY, CDR2 SYGVKD. The trim removed 7 bases at V and 6 bases at J, leaving 9 bases unmatched. There are 15 residues in the CDR3.

This clonotype is medium-sized within its sample. The chain couples TRBV5-1 to TRBJ2-7; no clear D. Trimming removed 0 bases from V and 3 bases from J, with 13 bases in between. Germline V gene sequence: CDR1 SGHRS, CDR2 YFSETQ. The CDR3 extends over 15 amino acids. CDR3 in amino acids: CASSLEDQAIYEQYF. DNA for the CDR3: TGCGCCAGCAGCTTGGAGGACCAGGCAATCTACGAGCAGTACTTC.

At least ten counts were recorded for this clonotype. The V and J genes are TRBV29-1 and TRBJ2-2, with TRBD1 matching 11 bases. Germline CDR1 and CDR2: SQVTM and ANQGSEA. Trimming cost V 4 bases and J 6 bases; bases outside gene matches: 7. This CDR3 has 15 amino acids. This chain's CDR3 is CSVGNPGQGAGELFF. CDR3 nucleotide sequence: TGCAGCGTTGGGAACCCGGGACAGGGGGCCGGGGAGCTGTTTTTT.

This clonotype has at least ten counts. This rearrangement joins TRBV2 to TRBJ2-4; maybe TRBD2 (5 bases). Looked up from germline, CDR1 is SNHLY and CDR2 is FYNNEI. This CDR3 comprises 16 residues. Trimming shortened V by 0 bases and J by 0 bases, and 9 bases separated the two germline ends. In DNA form, the CDR3 reads TGTGCCAGCAGTGAAGCGGGAGTACTAGCCAAAAACATTCAGTACTTC. This gives the protein CASSEAGVLAKNIQYF.

This clonotype has at least ten counts. This chain connects TRBV29-1 to TRBJ1-1; no clear D gene. Trimming removed 6 bases from V and 6 bases from J, with 11 bases in between. The germline V gene encodes CDR1 SQVTM and CDR2 ANQGSEA. This CDR3 region has 11 residues. The CDR3 sequence is CSVPEGPEAFF. For the CDR3, the DNA is TGCAGCGTGCCTGAGGGTCCTGAAGCTTTCTTT.

This clonotype was observed many times. The gene calls are TRBV29-1 and TRBJ1-3, with D perhaps TRBD1 (6 bases). V lost 1 base and J lost 2, with 21 bases in between. The CDR3 extends over 18 amino acids. Germline lookup yields CDR1 SQVTM and CDR2 ANQGSEA. The CDR3 protein is CSVEASGIIQGAGNTIYF. The CDR3 region has the DNA TGCAGCGTTGAAGCATCCGGGATCATACAGGGTGCTGGAAACACCATATATTTT.

This clonotype was observed at least ten times. The chain joins TRBV5-1 to TRBJ2-1; D possibly corresponds to TRBD2 (6 bases). This CDR3 contains 16 residues. Germline values: CDR1 SGHRS, CDR2 YFSETQ. V was shortened by 0 bases and J by 11 bases, with 21 bases between the two germline ends. The CDR3 DNA reads TGCGCCAGCAGCTTGGTGTGGACAACGGGAGCCCGGAAGCAGTTCTTC. Its translation is CASSLVWTTGARKQFF.